This T cell receptor (beta chain) was captured in a study of cytomegalovirus exposure and HLA in healthy donors (TCRdb year 2017). General notes on the study: An earlier analysis of 587 of the donors reported approximately 300 Gb of sequence data and 117 million unique TCR beta sequences obtained from about 180 million T cells. An earlier analysis of around 580 of the donors used high-throughput TCR beta sequencing to judge whether each TCR beta V gene segment behaved as functional or pseudogenic. The study aimed to test whether signatures of past pathogen exposure could be identified by cataloging public T cell receptors. Both class I and class II loci were covered by HLA typing, at four-digit resolution. To predict cytomegalovirus infection status, the study combined high-throughput TCR immunosequencing, statistical association of individual TCRs with disease status, and machine learning. On average, roughly 250,000 unique TCR beta nucleotide sequences were sequenced per donor among 398 genotyped donors of the cohort, with about 19% of those sequences being non-productive. To study patterns of TCR occurrence, a later analysis re-analyzed previously published TCR beta repertoires from under 750 donors and added high-resolution HLA genotyping. The number of typed donors differed by locus: about 620-640 for A, B, C, DRB1 and DQB1; approximately 540 for DQA1; roughly 600 for DPA1; and some 430 for DPB1. Alongside the repertoire data, information on donor age, sex, ethnicity and CMV serostatus was compiled. In the later analysis, no new phenotypic data were used to find candidate immune exposures; instead, reliance was placed on TCR beta sequences and their occurrence across donors. Genome-wide SNP genotypes for about three fifths of the roughly 670 donors were used in a later genetic analysis, which treated that subset as a discovery cohort. An early release that covered roughly 600 HLA-typed donors contained around 300 gigabases of sequencing data and tens of millions of unique TCR sequences. Besides the first cohort of roughly 640 subjects, a separate validation cohort made up of some 110 different subjects was used. Of the 398 genotyped donors, 65% to 90% fell in the genetic ancestry cluster associated with self-reported Caucasian donors. Roughly 5 DR-DQ haplotypes were treated as single units for association and clustering because of strong linkage in the cohort. All discovery cohort repertoires had been generated on a single sequencing platform. The study used immunosequencing to profile the T cell repertoires of several hundred subjects and linked those repertoires to cytomegalovirus serostatus.

Turning to this clone: The antigen it recognizes is unknown. No base quality information exists; no much larger clone differs at one position.

The cohort consisted of 600 or so healthy bone marrow donors. All cohort members were sampled while nominally healthy, although unrecorded immune exposures were likely present. The donor was CMV seronegative and belonged to the group of over 300 seronegative cohort members. Every donor gave a peripheral blood sample, and the peripheral blood mononuclear cells from that sample were used for TCR beta sequencing. The Qiagen DNeasy Blood Extraction Kit was used to extract genomic DNA from the blood cell samples. Paper-wide results and their limitations: Across donors, most TCR sequences were observed very rarely, whereas some public TCRs were present in many individuals. The earlier analysis of nearly 600 of the donors excluded approximately 15 rarely observed V segments, including chromosome 9 orphons, because counts were too low. Correlated functional status among segregating V segments might reflect linkage disequilibrium, but an unknown experimental factor could not be ruled out. Because some donors lacked HLA typing at each locus, the association tests relied only on the typed subset. In a later analysis, about 17,000 TCR beta sequences were associated with specific HLA alleles at a false discovery rate of 0.05. In a later analysis, TCR association rates were found to vary across HLA loci, with the most associated TCRs seen for DRB1 alleles and the fewest for HLA-C alleles. A few of the identified cytomegalovirus-associated TCR beta chains were confirmed in vitro to be specific for cytomegalovirus antigens. Compared with equally common non-associated chains, HLA-associated TCR beta chains in a later analysis were more clonally expanded and had lower generation probabilities. In an earlier analysis of several hundred of the donors, most TCR beta V segments were observed in productive rearrangements about 90% or about 30% of the time, broadly matching IMGT annotations. Compared with the roughly 720-donor mean, donors in an Asian-associated ancestry cluster had fewer N-insertions in productive TCRs, according to a later genetic analysis. In this cohort, only TCR beta chains were sequenced, and detectable features were limited by the absence of alpha or paired-chain data. When HLA alleles, especially DR and DQ, strongly co-occurred, attributing TCR associations to individual alleles was difficult. A total of 150 or so TCR beta chains were listed by the study as associated with cytomegalovirus. Most CMV-associated TCR beta chains appeared to be HLA-restricted in a later analysis, and the HLA associations seemed to be driven largely by CMV exposure. A further reported finding was that TCR beta sequences accurately predicted the HLA-A and HLA-B alleles for most subjects in the first cohort. According to the authors, the approach could potentially be generalized to other disease states and immunological phenotypes. V-gene and J-gene trimming of TCR beta chains was associated with a missense DCLRE1C variant in a later genetic analysis, and the association was replicated in an independent cohort. The classifier was reported to diagnose cytomegalovirus status with high specificity and sensitivity in both the original cohort and the validation cohort. CMV serostatus was the only immune exposure information available for the cohort. The presence/absence analyses assumed that sequencing depth was roughly uniform across donors, and that assumption may not be true. A group of highly shared sequence variants was considered likely to be a technical artifact of the sequencing pipeline. A later analysis reported that several top co-occurrence clusters appeared linked to parvovirus B19, influenza, CMV and Epstein-Barr virus.

Library creation used the immunoSEQ multiplex PCR assay. A mixture of 60 forward primers for TCR Vbeta segments and 13 reverse primers for TCR Jbeta segments was used in the multiplex PCR. The CDR3 region of rearranged TCR beta genes was amplified from genomic DNA by a multiplex PCR assay. The amplified TCR beta libraries were sequenced on the Illumina HiSeq System as 87-base-pair reads. The source study handled its data this way. Across the 600 to 700 repertoires, a later analysis counted roughly 84 million unique TCR beta chains, some 11 million of which were shared by at least two donors. Raw reads were error-corrected and collapsed into unique sequences with a nearest-neighbor algorithm that merged closely related sequences to remove PCR and sequencing errors. CDR3 sequences were aligned to IMGT reference sequences to assign V, D and J gene segments. For a sequence to be retained, at least a six-nucleotide match to both a V gene segment and a J gene segment was required. A rearrangement counted as productive if the CDR3 had no stop codons and remained in frame with V and J, and every other rearrangement counted as non-productive. CDR3 was defined according to IMGT convention as the region running from the second conserved V-encoded cysteine to the conserved J-encoded phenylalanine. The earlier analysis of about 560 of the donors excluded any sequence lacking an unambiguous match to a single V gene segment. An earlier analysis of around 600 of the donors classified V segments as functional when productive rearrangements were above 56.7% and as segregating when the standard deviation between donors was above 5%. A statistical classification framework was built to diagnose cytomegalovirus status from the catalog of TCR beta chain sequences. V and J gene assignment, in a later analysis, came from comparing TCR nucleotide sequences with IMGT/GENE-DB human TR gene sequences. In a later analysis, CDR3 sequences and most-parsimonious VDJ recombination scenarios were assigned using the TCRdist pipeline. In a later analysis, every TCR beta chain was defined by the combination of its CDR3 amino acid sequence and its V-gene family, and reads without a unique V-gene family were dropped. In a later analysis, nearly 600 highly shared, low-generation-probability nucleotide sequences were removed to address suspected cross-contamination and a sequencing artifact. A later analysis calculated a clonal expansion index for each public chain from normalized within-repertoire ranks of inferred template counts. In a later analysis, generation probabilities were computed with a VDJ recombination model fitted to out-of-frame rearrangements, and the resulting probabilities were checked against IGoR. Hypergeometric tests were used in a later analysis to score TCR-TCR, TCR-HLA and TCR-CMV co-occurrence, with a repertoire-size bias correction applied to the TCR pairs. To estimate false discovery rates, a later analysis permuted the HLA or CMV assignments 20 times. In a later analysis, co-occurring TCRs were grouped with DBSCAN, and TCRdist sequence similarity was added when clustering was performed within HLA-allele-positive subsets. For co-occurrence clustering, repertoires with fewer than 30,000 or more than 120,000 public chains were excluded, along with roughly 5 repertoires with anomalous nucleotide sharing. The table comes from immuneACCESS by way of TCRdb, which keeps in-frame sequences with V and J called. Part of the clones is missing from these tables; in studies checked, under half for an unresolved V gene and the rest for unknown reasons. The V and J calls and clone size come from that table; D and trimming were worked out from the DNA. Within this sample are roughly 190,000 clones, with around four fifths of them counted one time only. About 3.1% of the sample rests with the top ten.

Specimen: PBMCs. This receptor was taken from a female donor in good health and CMV-seronegative.

CDR3 protein: CASSLVGATSDEQYF. DNA sequence: TGTGCCAGCAGCTTAGTTGGGGCCACTAGCGACGAGCAGTACTTC. The V and J genes are TRBV11-2 and TRBJ2-7; TRBD2 aligns with 7 central bases. Counted from cysteine to phenylalanine, this CDR3 has 15 amino acids. The sequence is cut down to CDR3 DNA, 45 bases in frame from base 1. Sequences SGHAT (CDR1) and FQNNGV (CDR2) are obtained from the germline V gene. The germline V and J ends show losses of 1 base and 5 bases respectively, and no gene match explains 8 bases of the junction.